Below are 3 T cell receptor beta chains sequenced from a single sample in a study of shared clonotypes between healthy human individuals. In the naive CD8 group, cells lacked CD45RO and were positively selected for CCR7, so terminally differentiated effector memory CD45RA+ cells were left out. Produced via immunoSEQ multiplex PCR; TCRdb's table is partial and in-frame only. This table holds roughly 2 million clones, 85% to 95% found once. Sequencing was carried out using naive CD8+ T cells sorted from blood. The source is a man younger than 35 in good health.

The rearrangement joins TRBV27 to TRBJ2-1, with TRBD2 matching 9 bases. The length of the CDR3 is 16 residues. The germline CDR1 and CDR2 sequences are MNHEY and SMNVEV (reference sequence). V was clipped by 8 bases and J by 2 bases; unmatched bases: 10. In DNA, the CDR3 is TGTGCCAGCTGGCTAGCGGGGCCGTCCCCCTACAATGAGCAGTTCTTC. Encoded protein: CASWLAGPSPYNEQFF.

This sequence joins TRBV5-4 and TRBJ1-5; 8 nucleotides agree with TRBD1. V dropped 5 bases and J dropped 5; count of bases not matched to a gene: 9. The CDR3 extends over 15 amino acids. The germline gives CDR1 SGHNT, CDR2 YYREEE (reference sequence). DNA of the CDR3: TGTGCCAGCAGACAAAGGACAGGGTTCGATCAGCCCCAGCATTTT. Its protein product is CASRQRTGFDQPQHF. Drawing the rest from reference TRBV5-4 and TRBJ1-5, the complete variable domain is ETGVTQSPTHLIKTRGQQVTLRCSSQSGHNTVSWYQQALGQGPQFIFQYYREEENGRGNFPPRFSGLQFPNYSSELNVNALELDDSALYLCASRQRTGFDQPQHFGDGTRLSIL.

The rearrangement links TRBV9 to TRBJ1-3; D is undetermined. The CDR3 totals 15 residues. Germline-derived CDR1 and CDR2 are SGDLS and YYNGEE. V gave up 4 bases and J gave up 0 bases, with 11 bases separating them. The CDR3 region is CASSPPDASGNTIYF. The DNA of the CDR3 is TGTGCCAGCAGCCCGCCAGATGCCTCTGGAAACACCATATATTTT.